The 8 T cell receptor beta chains listed next were all sequenced from one sample in a study of radiation and T cells in renal cell carcinoma. Profiling relied on immunoSEQ multiplex PCR, and the TCRdb table lists in-frame clones only, not all of them. The sample records tens of thousands of clones, roughly three quarters being singletons. Indicated time point: baseline pretreatment blood. The treatment here: 15 Gy SBRT to primary tumor, nephrectomy 4 weeks later. This specimen consisted of blood, obtained from a patient whose treatment included radiotherapy and nephrectomy. Source of these receptors: a man between 60 and 70 years old with renal cell carcinoma.

The gene calls are TRBV4-1 and TRBJ1-6, with D unresolved. Per germline, CDR1 MGHRA and CDR2 YSYEKL. The CDR3 is 16 amino acids. The V and J ends lost 0 bases and 4 bases respectively, with 10 bases between them. The CDR3 DNA reads TGCGCCAGCAGCCAAGATCGTGGCACTTATAATTCACCCCTCCACTTT. It codes for CASSQDRGTYNSPLHF.

V is TRBV7-6 and J is TRBJ1-5, with D maybe TRBD1 (6 bases). CDR1 is SGHVS, CDR2 FNYEAQ, per germline. V was clipped by 1 base and J by 1 base, with 8 bases between them. This CDR3 comprises 15 residues. CDR3 nucleotide sequence: TGTGCCAGCAGCTTAGAGAGGGGGAGCAATCAGCCCCAGCATTTT. It translates to CASSLERGSNQPQHF.

The chain is built from TRBV9 and TRBJ1-6; no firm D call. Germline CDR1 reads SGDLS; CDR2 reads YYNGEE. The V end lost 6 bases, the J end lost 1 base, and 8 bases lay between the germline ends. This CDR3 is built from 14 residues. The CDR3: CASNEGSYNSPLHF. CDR3 nucleotide sequence: TGTGCCAGCAACGAAGGGTCCTATAATTCACCCCTCCACTTT.

The V call is TRBV21-1, the J call TRBJ1-1. TRBV21-1 has pseudogene status. This CDR3 comprises 17 residues. CDR3 bases: TGTGCCAGCAGCCCTCCCAAAGGGGGGAGGAAAAACACTGAAGCTTTCTTT. Translation: CASSPPKGGRKNTEAFF.

This chain uses TRBV9 with TRBJ1-2; TRBD1 agrees at 7 bases. The germline gives CDR1 SGDLS, CDR2 YYNGEE. Germline trimming cut 0 bases from V and 4 bases from J; bases unmatched to any gene: 12. This CDR3 has 17 residues. The CDR3 region is CASSVAAGGRPTYGYTF. DNA of the CDR3: TGTGCCAGCAGCGTAGCGGCAGGGGGGAGGCCTACCTATGGCTACACCTTC.

V and J are TRBV30 and TRBJ2-2; 9 nucleotides line up with TRBD2. The trim removed 7 bases at V and 6 bases at J, leaving 6 bases unmatched. CDR1 is GTSNPN, CDR2 SVGIG, per germline (reference sequence). The length of the CDR3 is 13 residues. The CDR3 reads CAFRAGGSGELFF. Here the CDR3 DNA reads TGTGCCTTTCGAGCGGGGGGCTCCGGGGAGCTGTTTTTT.

The chain has TRBV11-2 and TRBJ2-5; TRBD2 might be the D (7 bases). Germline V gives CDR1 SGHAT, CDR2 FQNNGV. The CDR3 length is 16 residues. V was clipped by 0 bases and J by 4 bases, with 15 bases between them. The DNA for the CDR3 is TGTGCCAGCAGCTTAGATGGCGGGGGCAGGACAGAGACCCAGTACTTC. Translation: CASSLDGGGRTETQYF.

For the CDR3, the DNA is TGCGCCAGCAGCTTGGGGCAGGGGAGAGGTTCACCCCTCCACTTT. Residues: CASSLGQGRGSPLHF. The chain is built from TRBV5-1 and TRBJ1-6; possibly TRBD1 for D (6 bases). Germline-derived CDR1 and CDR2 are SGHRS and YFSETQ. V was shortened by 0 bases and J by 9 bases, with 13 bases between the two germline ends. CDR3 length equals 15 residues.